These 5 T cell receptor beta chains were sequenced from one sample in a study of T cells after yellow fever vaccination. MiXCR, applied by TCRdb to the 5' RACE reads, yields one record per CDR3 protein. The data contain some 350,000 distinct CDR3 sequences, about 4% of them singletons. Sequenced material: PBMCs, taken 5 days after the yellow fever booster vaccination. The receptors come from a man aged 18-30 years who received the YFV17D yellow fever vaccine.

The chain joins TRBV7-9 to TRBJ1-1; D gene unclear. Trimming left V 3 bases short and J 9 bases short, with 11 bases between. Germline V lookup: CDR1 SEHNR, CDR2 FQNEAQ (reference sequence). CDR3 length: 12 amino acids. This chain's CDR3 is CASSFDGTQAFF. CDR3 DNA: TGTGCCAGCAGCTTCGACGGAACTCAAGCTTTCTTT.

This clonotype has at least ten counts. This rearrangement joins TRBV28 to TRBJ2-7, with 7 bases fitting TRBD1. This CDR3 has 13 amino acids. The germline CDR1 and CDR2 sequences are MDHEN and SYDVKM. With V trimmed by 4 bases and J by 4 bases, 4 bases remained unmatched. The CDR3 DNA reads TGTGCCAGCAGTTCCGGACAGGAGTACGAGCAGTACGTC. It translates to CASSSGQEYEQYV.

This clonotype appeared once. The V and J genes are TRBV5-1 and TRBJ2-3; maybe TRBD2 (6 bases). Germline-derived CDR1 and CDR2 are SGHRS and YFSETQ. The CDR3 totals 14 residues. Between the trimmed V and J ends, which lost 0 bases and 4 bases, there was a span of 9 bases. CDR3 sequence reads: CASSLASSADTQYF. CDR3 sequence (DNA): TGCGCCAGCAGCTTGGCCTCTAGCGCAGATACGCAGTATTTT.

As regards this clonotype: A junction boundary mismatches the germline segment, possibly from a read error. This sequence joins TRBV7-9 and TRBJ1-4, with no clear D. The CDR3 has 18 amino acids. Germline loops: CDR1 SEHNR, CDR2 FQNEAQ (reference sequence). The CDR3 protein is CVSSYGTWTSPAGEKLFF. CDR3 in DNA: TGTGTCAGCAGCTACGGAACATGGACTTCACCCGCAGGTGAAAAACTGTTTTTT.

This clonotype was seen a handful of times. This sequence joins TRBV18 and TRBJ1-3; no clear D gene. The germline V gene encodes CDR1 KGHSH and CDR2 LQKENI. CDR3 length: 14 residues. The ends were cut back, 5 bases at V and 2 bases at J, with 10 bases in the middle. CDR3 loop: CASSKSAAGNTIYF. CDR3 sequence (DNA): TGTGCCAGCTCAAAGTCCGCGGCTGGAAACACCATATATTTT.